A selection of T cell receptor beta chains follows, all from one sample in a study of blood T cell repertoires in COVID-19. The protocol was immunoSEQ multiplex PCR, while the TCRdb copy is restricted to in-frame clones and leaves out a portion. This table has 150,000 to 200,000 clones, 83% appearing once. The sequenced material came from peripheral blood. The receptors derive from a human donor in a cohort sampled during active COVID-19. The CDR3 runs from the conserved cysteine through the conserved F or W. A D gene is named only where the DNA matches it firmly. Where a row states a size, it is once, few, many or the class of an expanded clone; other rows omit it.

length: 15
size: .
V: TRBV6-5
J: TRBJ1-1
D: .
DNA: TGTGCCAGCAGTTACGGGCCGGGATGGAACACTGAAGCTTTCTTT
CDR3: CASSYGPGWNTEAFF

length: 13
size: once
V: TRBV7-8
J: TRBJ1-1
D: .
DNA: TGTGCCAGCAGCCCCGGGGAGAACACTGAAGCTTTCTTT
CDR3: CASSPGENTEAFF

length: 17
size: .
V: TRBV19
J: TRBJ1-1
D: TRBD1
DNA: TGTGCCAGTAGTTCCCACAGGGGTACTACCCCTAACACTGAAGCTTTCTTT
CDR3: CASSSHRGTTPNTEAFF

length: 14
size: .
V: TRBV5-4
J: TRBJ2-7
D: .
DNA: TGTGCCAGCAGGCAACAGGGTGGAGCCTACGAGCAGTACTTC
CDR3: CASRQQGGAYEQYF

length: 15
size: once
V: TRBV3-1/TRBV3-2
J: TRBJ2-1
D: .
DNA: TGTGCCAGCAGCCAAGATTACGGCGGGAAAAATGAACAGTTCTTC
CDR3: CASSQDYGGKNEQFF

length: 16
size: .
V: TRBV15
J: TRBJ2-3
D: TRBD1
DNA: TGTGCCACCAGCGCAACCCGGGGACAGGGGGCAGATACGCAGTATTTT
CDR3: CATSATRGQGADTQYF

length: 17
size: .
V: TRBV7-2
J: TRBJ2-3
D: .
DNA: TGTGCCAGCAGCTTAGTATCGTCCGGGTCGGGCACAGATACGCAGTATTTT
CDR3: CASSLVSSGSGTDTQYF

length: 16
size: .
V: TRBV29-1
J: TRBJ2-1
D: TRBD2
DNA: TGCAGCGCTAAACGGGGGCGGGAGGGCCGGAGCGATGAGCAGTTCTTC
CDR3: CSAKRGREGRSDEQFF

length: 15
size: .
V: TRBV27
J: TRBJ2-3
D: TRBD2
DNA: TGTGCCAGCAGTTTAGGCGGGGGGGTTACAGATACGCAGTATTTT
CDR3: CASSLGGGVTDTQYF

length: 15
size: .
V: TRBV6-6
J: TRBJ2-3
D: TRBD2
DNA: TGTGCCAGCAGTCTCCTAGCGGGGAACACAGATACGCAGTATTTT
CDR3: CASSLLAGNTDTQYF

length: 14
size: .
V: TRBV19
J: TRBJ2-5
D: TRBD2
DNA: TGTGCCAGTAGGCGACCGGGGACTAGTGAGACCCAGTACTTC
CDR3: CASRRPGTSETQYF

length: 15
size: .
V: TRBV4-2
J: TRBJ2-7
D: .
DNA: TGTGCCAGCAGCCAAGGGGCGACTAGCTCCTACGAGCAGTACTTC
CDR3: CASSQGATSSYEQYF

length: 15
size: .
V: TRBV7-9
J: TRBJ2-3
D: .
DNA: TGTGCCAGCAGCTTATCTCAGGGAAACACAGATACGCAGTATTTT
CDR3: CASSLSQGNTDTQYF

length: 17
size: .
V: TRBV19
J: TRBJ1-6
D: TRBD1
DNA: TGTGCCAGTAGTACGATGAGACAGGGTTTCTATAATTCACCCCTCCACTTT
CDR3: CASSTMRQGFYNSPLHF

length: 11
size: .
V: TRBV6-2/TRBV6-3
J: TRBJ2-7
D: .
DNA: TGTGCCAGCAGCTGGGGCCACGAGCAGTACTTC
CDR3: CASSWGHEQYF

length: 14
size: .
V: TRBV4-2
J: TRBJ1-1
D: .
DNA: TGTGCCAGCAGCCAAGAGAGTATGAACACTGAAGCTTTCTTT
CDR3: CASSQESMNTEAFF

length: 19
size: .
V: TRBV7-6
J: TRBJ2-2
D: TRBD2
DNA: TGTGCCAGCAGCCGCAGACTAGCGGGAGGAAGGGCGAACACCGGGGAGCTGTTTTTT
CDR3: CASSRRLAGGRANTGELFF

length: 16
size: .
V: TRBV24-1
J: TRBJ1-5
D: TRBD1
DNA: TGTGCCACCAGTGATAGACAGGGAATGGGCAATCAGCCCCAGCATTTT
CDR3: CATSDRQGMGNQPQHF

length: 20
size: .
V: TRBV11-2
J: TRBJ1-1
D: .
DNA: TGTGCCAGCAGCTTAGACCTTTCGTTTACAGGAGGGGTGTCTAACACTGAAGCTTTCTTT
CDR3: CASSLDLSFTGGVSNTEAFF

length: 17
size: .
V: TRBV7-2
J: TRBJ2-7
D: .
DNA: TGTGCCAGCAGCTTAGCTGGAGGGGCAGGGGGAGGCTACGAGCAGTACTTC
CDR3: CASSLAGGAGGGYEQYF

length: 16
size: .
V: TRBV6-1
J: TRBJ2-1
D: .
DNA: TGTGCCAGCAGTGTGGGTAGCGCTGGGTCCTACAATGAGCAGTTCTTC
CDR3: CASSVGSAGSYNEQFF

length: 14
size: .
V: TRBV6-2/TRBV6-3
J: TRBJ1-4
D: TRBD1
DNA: TGTGCCAGCAGTTACCAGGGGGCGCTTGAAAAACTGTTTTTT
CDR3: CASSYQGALEKLFF

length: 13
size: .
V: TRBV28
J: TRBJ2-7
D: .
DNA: TGTGCCAGCCCCCAACTAGATACCTACGAGCAGTACTTC
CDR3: CASPQLDTYEQYF

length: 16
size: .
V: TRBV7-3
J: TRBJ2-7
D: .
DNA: TGTGCCAGCAGCTTAAGTGGGGCAGGTAGTTCCTACGAGCAGTACTTC
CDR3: CASSLSGAGSSYEQYF

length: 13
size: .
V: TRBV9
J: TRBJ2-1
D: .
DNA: TGTGCCAGCAGCGTAGTTCCGACGGGTGAGCAGTTCTTC
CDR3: CASSVVPTGEQFF

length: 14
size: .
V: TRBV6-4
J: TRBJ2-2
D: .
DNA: TGTGCCAGCAGCCCCGACATATACGCCGGGGAGCTGTTTTTT
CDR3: CASSPDIYAGELFF

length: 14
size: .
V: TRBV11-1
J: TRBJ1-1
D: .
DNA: TGTGCCAGCAGCTTAGACAGATCGAACACTGAAGCTTTCTTT
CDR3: CASSLDRSNTEAFF

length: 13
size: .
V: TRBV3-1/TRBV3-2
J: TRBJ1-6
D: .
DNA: TGTGCCAGCAGCCGCCTAAGGGGGTCACCCCTCCACTTT
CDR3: CASSRLRGSPLHF

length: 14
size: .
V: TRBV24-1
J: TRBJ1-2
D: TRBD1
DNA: TGTGCCACCAGTGACCCAGGACAGGCCTATGGCTACACCTTC
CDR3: CATSDPGQAYGYTF

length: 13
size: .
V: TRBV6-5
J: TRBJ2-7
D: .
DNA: TGTGCCAGCAGCTGGGACACAACCTACGAGCAGTACTTC
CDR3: CASSWDTTYEQYF

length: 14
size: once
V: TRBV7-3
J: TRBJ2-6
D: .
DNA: TGTGCCAGCAGCCCCCTTACTGGGGCCAACGTCCTGACTTTC
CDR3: CASSPLTGANVLTF

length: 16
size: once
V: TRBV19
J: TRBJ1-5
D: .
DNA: TGTGCCAGTAGTATGGTTTCGGGGACACTGAATCAGCCCCAGCATTTT
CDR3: CASSMVSGTLNQPQHF